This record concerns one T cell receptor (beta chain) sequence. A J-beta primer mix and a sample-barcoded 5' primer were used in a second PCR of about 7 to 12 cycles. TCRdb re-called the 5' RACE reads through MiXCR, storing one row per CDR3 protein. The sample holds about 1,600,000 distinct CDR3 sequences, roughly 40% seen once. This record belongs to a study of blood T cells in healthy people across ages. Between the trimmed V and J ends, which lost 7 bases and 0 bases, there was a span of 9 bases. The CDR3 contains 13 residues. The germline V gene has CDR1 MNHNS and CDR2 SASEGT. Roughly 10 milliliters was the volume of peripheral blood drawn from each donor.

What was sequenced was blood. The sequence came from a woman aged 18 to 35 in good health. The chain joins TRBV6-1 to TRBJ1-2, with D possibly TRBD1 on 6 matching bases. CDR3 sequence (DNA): TGTGCCAGCATGCAGGGGTCTAACTATGGCTACACCTTC. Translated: CASMQGSNYGYTF.